Sequencing of this T cell receptor (beta chain) was carried out in a study of graft-versus-host responses after intestinal transplantation (dated by TCRdb to the early 2020s). Notes on the research overall: Recipients received multivisceral, liver-intestinal, or isolated intestinal transplants. Anti-thymocyte globulin induction was given to all recipients, followed by maintenance tacrolimus and steroids for approximately three years. Graft-versus-host and host-versus-graft alloreactive T cell clones were tracked in the graft, circulation and bone marrow after intestinal transplantation using bulk TCR-beta CDR3 sequencing. Alloreactive clones were identified by sequencing pre-transplant mixed lymphocyte reaction products and comparing these products with unstimulated pre-transplant donor and recipient T cells. A cohort of 24 intestinal transplant recipients, including one retransplant, was enrolled, and a few patients lacking pretransplant specimens were excluded. Donor T cell macrochimerism was defined as a peak of at least 4% donor T cells among recipient peripheral blood mononuclear cells. Rather than being sequenced by the commercial service, samples from three later patients were sequenced in-house on an Illumina MiSeq and processed with MiXCR. Study-wide conclusions, independent of this receptor: In the allografts of patients with donor T cell macrochimerism, GvH to HvG T cell clonal ratios were high. The conclusions were limited by the relatively low number and heterogeneity of the intestinal transplant patients. GvH clones were found in recipient bone marrow, and some of the GvH clones appeared earlier in ileal mucosa or blood, which is consistent with an intestinal mucosal origin. Early after transplant, declines in HvG clones were associated with peak levels of circulating GvH clones.

According to the study, the label for this sample's time point signals: cells obtained before transplantation from donor or recipient. CD3+CD4+ and CD3+CD8+ populations were FACS-sorted from unstimulated pre-transplant donor and recipient cells taken from spleen or lymph nodes. Receptor libraries were prepared by the immunoSEQ multiplex PCR assay. For most patients, genomic DNA was isolated using the Qiagen DNeasy Blood and Tissue Kit and was shipped frozen to Adaptive Biotechnologies for TCR sequencing. For most patients, high-throughput TCR-beta CDR3 sequencing of genomic DNA was performed by Adaptive Biotechnologies. In the paper's pipeline: Adaptive's ImmunoSEQ software was the source of the TCR sequencing data for fewer than 20 patients, while a few other patients were processed with MiXCR and VDJtools. To correct CD4 versus CD8 sorting errors, sequences present in both subsets at a frequency ratio below 5:1 were removed. Because the origin of CDR3 nucleotide sequences shared between donor and recipient could not be assigned, those sequences were removed. To be classed as alloreactive, a clone needed at least 2-fold expansion over unstimulated cells and a minimum CFSE-low frequency of 0.002% (template counts) or 0.001% (read counts). Clones were considered mappable if detected in sequenced pre-transplant spleen, lymph node, or MLR CFSE-low populations of the donor or recipient. The cumulative frequency of alloreactive clones was calculated as a percentage of all sequences, weighted by copy number. The clones in this table, taken by TCRdb from immuneACCESS, are in-frame only. Not every clone is retained; where verified, under half of the shortfall comes from an unresolved V gene, and the cause of the rest is unknown. The DNA was the basis for D and trimming; V, J and clone size are from that table. This sample has roughly 110,000 clones in its table, and over 80% of those were observed once. Of the sample, over 0.55% is held by the ten largest clones.

Clipping removes 4 bases from V and 1 base from J, with 6 as the unmatched junction base count. CDR1 and CDR2 are read off the germline V gene as SGHRS and YFSETQ. From cysteine to phenylalanine, the CDR3 is 16 amino acids long. The CDR3 DNA has 48 bases and is translated from base 1. As for this clone: The antigen this receptor binds is unknown. No quality values exist for individual bases; no much larger clone is one base distant.

This TCR derives from a human donor who was the organ donor for an intestinal transplant. Here the sequenced sample was unstimulated CD4+ T cells sorted from spleen or lymph node cells, taken before transplant. The receptor chain draws on TRBV5-1 and TRBJ2-1, and TRBD2 aligns with 9 junction nucleotides. The nucleotide sequence is TGCGCCAGCAGCCCCGTGAGCGGGAGGTCCTACAATGAGCAGTTCTTC. Translated, it reads CASSPVSGRSYNEQFF.